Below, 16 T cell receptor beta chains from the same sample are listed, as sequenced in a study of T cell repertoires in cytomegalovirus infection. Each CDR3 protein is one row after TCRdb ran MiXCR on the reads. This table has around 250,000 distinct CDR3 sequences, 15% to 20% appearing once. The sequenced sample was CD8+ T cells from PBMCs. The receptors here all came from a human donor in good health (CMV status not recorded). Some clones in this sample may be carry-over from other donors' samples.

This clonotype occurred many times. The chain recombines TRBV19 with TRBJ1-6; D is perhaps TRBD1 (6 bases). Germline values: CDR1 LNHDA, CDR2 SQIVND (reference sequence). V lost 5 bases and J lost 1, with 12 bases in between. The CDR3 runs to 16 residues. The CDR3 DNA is TGTGCCAGTAGTTCCGGGACAAGGTCCTATAATTCACCCCTCCACTTT. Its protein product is CASSSGTRSYNSPLHF.

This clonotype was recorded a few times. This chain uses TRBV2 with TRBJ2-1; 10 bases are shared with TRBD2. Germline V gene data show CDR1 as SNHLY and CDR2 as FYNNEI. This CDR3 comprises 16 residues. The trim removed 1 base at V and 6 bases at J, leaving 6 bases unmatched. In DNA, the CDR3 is TGTGCCAGCAGTGAAGTAGAAGCGGGGGGGCTCAATGAGCAGTTCTTC. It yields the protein CASSEVEAGGLNEQFF. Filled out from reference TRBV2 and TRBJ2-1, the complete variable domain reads EPEVTQTPSHQVTQMGQEVILRCVPISNHLYFYWYRQILGQKVEFLVSFYNNEISEKSEIFDDQFSVERPDGSNFTLKIRSTKLEDSAMYFCASSEVEAGGLNEQFFGPGTRLTVL.

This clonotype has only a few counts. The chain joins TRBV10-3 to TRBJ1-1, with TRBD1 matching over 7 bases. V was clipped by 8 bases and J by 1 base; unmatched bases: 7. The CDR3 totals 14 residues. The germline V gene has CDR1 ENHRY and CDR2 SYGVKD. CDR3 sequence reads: CAIRDRDWNTEAFF. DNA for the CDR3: TGTGCCATCCGAGACAGGGACTGGAACACTGAAGCTTTCTTT.

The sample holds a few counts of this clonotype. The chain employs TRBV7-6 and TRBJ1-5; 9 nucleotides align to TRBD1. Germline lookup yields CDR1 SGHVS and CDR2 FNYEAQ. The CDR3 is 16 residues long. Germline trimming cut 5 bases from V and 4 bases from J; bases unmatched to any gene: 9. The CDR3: CASSPGTGTNNQPQHF. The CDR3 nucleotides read TGTGCCAGCAGCCCGGGGACAGGGACTAATAATCAGCCCCAGCATTTT. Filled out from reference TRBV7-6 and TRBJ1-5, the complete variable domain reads GAGVSQSPRYKVTKRGQDVALRCDPISGHVSLYWYRQALGQGPEFLTYFNYEAQQDKSGLPNDRFSAERPEGSISTLTIQRTEQRDSAMYRCASSPGTGTNNQPQHFGDGTRLSIL.

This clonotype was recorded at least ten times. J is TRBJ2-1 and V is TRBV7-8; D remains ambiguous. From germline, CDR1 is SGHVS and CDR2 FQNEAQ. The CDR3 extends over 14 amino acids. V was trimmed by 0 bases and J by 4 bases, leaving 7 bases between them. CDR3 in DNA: TGTGCCAGCAGCTTAGCCGATGCATACAATGAGCAGTTCTTC. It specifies CASSLADAYNEQFF.

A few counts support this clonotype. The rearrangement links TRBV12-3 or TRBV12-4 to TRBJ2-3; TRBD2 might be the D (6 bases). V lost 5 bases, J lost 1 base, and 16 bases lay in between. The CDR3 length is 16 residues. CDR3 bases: TGTGCCAGCAGTCCACCCCCGGGAGATGGCACAGATACGCAGTATTTT. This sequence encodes CASSPPPGDGTDTQYF.

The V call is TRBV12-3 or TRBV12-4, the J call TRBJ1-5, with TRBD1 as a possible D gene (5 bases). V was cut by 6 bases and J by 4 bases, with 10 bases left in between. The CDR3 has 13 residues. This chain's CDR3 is CASRTGANQPQHF. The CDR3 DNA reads TGTGCCAGCAGAACAGGCGCGAATCAGCCCCAGCATTTT.

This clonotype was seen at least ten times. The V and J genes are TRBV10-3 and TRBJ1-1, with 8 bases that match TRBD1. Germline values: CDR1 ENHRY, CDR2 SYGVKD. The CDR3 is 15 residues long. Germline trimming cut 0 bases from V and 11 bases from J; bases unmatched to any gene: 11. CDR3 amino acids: CAISESILTGAGAFF. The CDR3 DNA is TGTGCCATCAGTGAGTCAATCCTGACAGGGGCCGGGGCTTTCTTT.

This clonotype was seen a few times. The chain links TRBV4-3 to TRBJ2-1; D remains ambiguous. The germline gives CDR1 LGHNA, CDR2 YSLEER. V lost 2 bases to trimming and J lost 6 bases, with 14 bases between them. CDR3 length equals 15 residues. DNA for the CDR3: TGCGCCAGCAGCCAACGGTGGGCCAGCCTCAATGAGCAGTTCTTC. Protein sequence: CASSQRWASLNEQFF.

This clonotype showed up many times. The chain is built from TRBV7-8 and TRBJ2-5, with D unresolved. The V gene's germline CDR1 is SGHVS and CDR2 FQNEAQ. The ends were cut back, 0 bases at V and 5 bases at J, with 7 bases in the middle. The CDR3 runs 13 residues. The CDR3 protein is CASSLARPETQYF. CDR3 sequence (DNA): TGTGCCAGCAGCTTAGCGCGGCCGGAGACCCAGTACTTC.

The CDR3 is CASSLPTGRNGYTF. The CDR3 DNA sequence: TGTGCCAGCAGTTTACCCACAGGGCGGAATGGCTACACCTTC. This chain uses TRBV28 with TRBJ1-2; TRBD1 might be the D (6 bases). CDR3 length: 14 amino acids. V shed 2 bases and J shed 6 bases, with 13 bases lying between them. Per the germline V gene, CDR1 is MDHEN and CDR2 is SYDVKM.

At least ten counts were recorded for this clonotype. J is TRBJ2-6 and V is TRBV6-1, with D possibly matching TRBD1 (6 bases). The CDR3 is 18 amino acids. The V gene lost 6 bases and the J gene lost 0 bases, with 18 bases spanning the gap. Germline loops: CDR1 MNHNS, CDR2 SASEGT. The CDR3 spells CASSSDGTLSSGANVLTF. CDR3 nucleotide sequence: TGTGCCAGCAGCTCCGACGGGACATTGAGCTCTGGGGCCAACGTCCTGACTTTC.

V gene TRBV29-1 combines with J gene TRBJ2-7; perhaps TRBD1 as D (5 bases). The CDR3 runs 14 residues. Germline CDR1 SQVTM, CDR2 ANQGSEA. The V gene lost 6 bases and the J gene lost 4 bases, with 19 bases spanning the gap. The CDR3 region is CSVGWGQGRYEQYF. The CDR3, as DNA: TGCAGCGTAGGTTGGGGCCAAGGGCGGTACGAGCAGTACTTC.

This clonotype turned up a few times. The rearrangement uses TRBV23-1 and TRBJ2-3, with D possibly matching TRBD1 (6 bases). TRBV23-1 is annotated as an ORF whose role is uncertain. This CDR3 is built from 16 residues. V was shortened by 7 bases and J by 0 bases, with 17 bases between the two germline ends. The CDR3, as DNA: TGCGCCAGCAAAAAGGGTTGGACAGTCAGCACAGATACGCAGTATTTT. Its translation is CASKKGWTVSTDTQYF.

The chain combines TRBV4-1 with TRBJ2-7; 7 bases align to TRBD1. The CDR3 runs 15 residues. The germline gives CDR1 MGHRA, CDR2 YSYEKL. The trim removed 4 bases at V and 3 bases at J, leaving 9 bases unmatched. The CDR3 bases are TGCGCCAGCAGCCCCAATACAGGGGTTGGCTACGAGCAGTACTTC. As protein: CASSPNTGVGYEQYF.

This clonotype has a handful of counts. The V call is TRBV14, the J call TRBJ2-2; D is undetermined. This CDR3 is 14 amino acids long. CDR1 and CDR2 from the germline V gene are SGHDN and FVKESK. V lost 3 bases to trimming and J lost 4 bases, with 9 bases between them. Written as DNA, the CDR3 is TGTGCCAGCAGCCATTTGGGTGGCACCGGGGAGCTGTTTTTT. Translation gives CASSHLGGTGELFF.